The sequence of this TCR beta chain was determined in a study of response to subunit inactivated influenza vaccine. TCRdb used MiXCR to reprocess the RT-PCR reads, holding one entry per CDR3 protein. This table has about 570,000 distinct CDR3 sequences, approximately 11% appearing once. This clonotype was detected many times. The V gene's germline CDR1 is MNHEY and CDR2 SVGEGT. The CDR3 sequence is 12 residues long. Germline trimming cut 6 bases from V and 8 bases from J; bases unmatched to any gene: 5. The data were also submitted as part of a second study, on T cells expressing NK-cell markers. This second study notes: The TCR beta cDNA came from 5'RACE template switching with UMIs. HCMV seropositivity marked most of the eight sequenced donors; one was seronegative. NKG2C+ dominant clonotype frequencies in five to seven donors were 1.0-7.0% of CD8+ T cells.

The receptor was derived from a man aged 50 or older who received an inactivated influenza vaccine. The sequences come from PBMCs from blood, collected on the day of vaccination. The chain recombines TRBV6-2 or TRBV6-3 with TRBJ2-3; TRBD1 aligns across 7 bases. The CDR3 nucleotides read TGTGCCAGCAGCCTGGGACAGACTACGCAGTATTTT. Translation gives CASSLGQTTQYF.